These T cell receptor beta chains were read from a single sample in a study of blood T cell repertoires in COVID-19. Sequenced by immunoSEQ multiplex PCR; TCRdb stores in-frame clones only, minus some. The sample comprises approximately 200,000 clones, approximately 85% of which are singletons, and approximately 2.6% rests with the top ten. Sequencing was performed on peripheral blood. The source is a man aged 45-65 years who had recovered from COVID-19. CDR3s include the opening cysteine and the closing phenylalanine or tryptophan. Fields, in order: clone size, J gene, CDR3 length, D gene, V gene, CDR3 DNA, CDR3 protein. A D gene is named only where the DNA matches it firmly. The listing skips clone size in some rows; elsewhere it reads once, few, many or a size class.

. TRBJ1-2 16 TRBD1 TRBV4-1 TGCGCCAGCAGTCCGGAAGGGACAGAGAAAAACTATGGCTACACCTTC CASSPEGTEKNYGYTF
. TRBJ2-7 14 TRBD1 TRBV18 TGTGCCAGCTCAGCACAGGGGGCCACCTACGAGCAGTACTTC CASSAQGATYEQYF
once TRBJ2-2 16 TRBD2 TRBV7-2 TGTGCCAGCAGCGCCCGACTAGCGGAAGACACCGGGGAGCTGTTTTTT CASSARLAEDTGELFF
. TRBJ2-1 15 TRBD2 TRBV6-6 TGTGCCAGCAGCTCCCAGCGGGAGGGCCGTAATGAGCAGTTCTTC CASSSQREGRNEQFF
. TRBJ2-1 16 TRBD2 TRBV5-1 TGCGCCAGCAGACACACTAGCGGCGCCTCCTACAATGAGCAGTTCTTC CASRHTSGASYNEQFF
. TRBJ1-4 14 TRBD1 TRBV19 TGTGCCAGTAGTACCCAGGGGGGAAATGAAAAACTGTTTTTT CASSTQGGNEKLFF
. TRBJ2-1 15 . TRBV3-1/TRBV3-2 TGTGCCAGCAGCCTAAATAGCGTCTCCTACAATGAGCAGTTCTTC CASSLNSVSYNEQFF
. TRBJ2-1 13 . TRBV7-2 TGTGCCAGCAGCTTAGAACTGAACAATGAGCAGTTCTTC CASSLELNNEQFF
. TRBJ2-5 17 TRBD2 TRBV14 TGTGCCAGCAGCCACCAACGACTAGCGGGAGGTCTAGAGACCCAGTACTTC CASSHQRLAGGLETQYF
few TRBJ1-5 13 . TRBV27 TGTGCCAGCAGTCAATATTACTATCAGCCCCAGCATTTT CASSQYYYQPQHF
. TRBJ2-1 18 TRBD2 TRBV4-1 TGCGCCAGCAGCTCCTTAGCGGGAGCCCTTTCCTCCTACAATGAGCAGTTCTTC CASSSLAGALSSYNEQFF
. TRBJ2-7 14 TRBD1 TRBV19 TGTGCCAGTAGTAGACAGGGGGGAGCCTACGAGCAGTACTTC CASSRQGGAYEQYF
once TRBJ1-1 11 . TRBV21-1 TGTGCCCAATACAGGGGGCCTGAAGCTTTCTTT CAQYRGPEAFF
. TRBJ1-4 16 TRBD1 TRBV5-8 TGTGCCAGCAGCACGGGACAGGACTTAACTAATGAAAAACTGTTTTTT CASSTGQDLTNEKLFF
once TRBJ2-5 15 . TRBV7-2 TGTGCCAGCAGCTTAGCGTTAGGGGTCCAAGAGACCCAGTACTTC CASSLALGVQETQYF
. TRBJ2-1 14 TRBD2 TRBV2 TGTGCCAGCAGAGCAGGACTAGCGTATGATGAGCAGTTCTTC CASRAGLAYDEQFF
. TRBJ2-1 18 TRBD2 TRBV19 TGTGCCAGTAGTATTCATACCGGACTAGCGGGAGCCTACAATGAGCAGTTCTTC CASSIHTGLAGAYNEQFF
. TRBJ2-1 18 TRBD2 TRBV6-2/TRBV6-3 TGTGCCAGCAGTTACGTGCCTAGCGGGAGTGGTAGGCACAATGAGCAGTTCTTC CASSYVPSGSGRHNEQFF
. TRBJ2-2 19 TRBD2 TRBV27 TGTGCCAGCGGGGTACGGTGGTATAGCGGGAGGACGTACACCGGGGAGCTGTTTTTT CASGVRWYSGRTYTGELFF
. TRBJ2-1 12 TRBD1 TRBV10-3 TGTGCCATCAGTGCCGACAGGGGGCAAGAGTTCTTC CAISADRGQEFF
once TRBJ2-1 18 TRBD2 TRBV19 TGTGCCAGTAGTATTAGACTAGCGGGAGGGCTCTCCTACAATGAGCAGTTCTTC CASSIRLAGGLSYNEQFF
. TRBJ2-3 14 . TRBV27 TGTGCCAGCAGTTTCCAGGGTGACACAGATACGCAGTATTTT CASSFQGDTDTQYF
. TRBJ2-5 18 TRBD1 TRBV7-9 TGTGCCAGCAGCTTAGGGGTAACAGGGGGCTCCATTCGAGAGACCCAGTACTTC CASSLGVTGGSIRETQYF
. TRBJ2-7 13 TRBD1 TRBV6-5 TGTGCCAGCAGCAGGGACAGGGGAGACGAGCAGTACTTC CASSRDRGDEQYF
. TRBJ2-6 13 TRBD1 TRBV5-4 TGTGCCAGCAGCTACACAGGGGGCAACGTCCTGACTTTC CASSYTGGNVLTF
few TRBJ2-2 17 . TRBV18 TGTGCCAGCTCACCATTTTGGGCCCCCACGAACACCGGGGAGCTGTTTTTT CASSPFWAPTNTGELFF
. TRBJ2-7 15 TRBD2 TRBV14 TGTGCCAGCAGCCAGAGACTAGCGGGGGCAGACGAGCAGTACTTC CASSQRLAGADEQYF
. TRBJ1-2 15 TRBD1 TRBV6-5 TGTGCCAGCAGGTGGGGACAGATGGACGTCTATGGCTACACCTTC CASRWGQMDVYGYTF
. TRBJ2-7 15 TRBD2 TRBV30 TGTGCCTGGAGTGAGGGACTAGCGGCACCCTACGAGCAGTACTTC CAWSEGLAAPYEQYF
. TRBJ2-6 17 . TRBV2 TGTGCCAGCAGTGGCGACAGACTTAACTCTGGGGCCAACGTCCTGACTTTC CASSGDRLNSGANVLTF